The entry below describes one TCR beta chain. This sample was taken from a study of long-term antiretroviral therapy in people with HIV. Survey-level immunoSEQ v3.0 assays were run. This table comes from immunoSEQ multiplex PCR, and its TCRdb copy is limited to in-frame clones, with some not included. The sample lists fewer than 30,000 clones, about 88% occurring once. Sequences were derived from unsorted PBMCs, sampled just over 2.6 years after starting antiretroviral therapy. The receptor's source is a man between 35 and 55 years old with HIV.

The chain's CDR3 is CAISEGHSYEQYF. The CDR3, as DNA: TGTGCCATCAGTGAGGGACATTCCTACGAGCAGTACTTC. The V and J genes are TRBV10-3 and TRBJ2-7; possible D gene TRBD1, 5 bases. Germline CDR1 and CDR2: ENHRY and SYGVKD. Trimming shortened V by 2 bases and J by 1 base, and 6 bases separated the two germline ends. There are 13 residues in the CDR3.